The T cell receptor (beta chain) described here comes from a study of cytomegalovirus exposure and HLA in healthy donors. The study ran its PCR with 60 Vbeta and 13 Jbeta primers. In the study's own analysis: About 9.9 million shared chains were among about 80 million unique TCR beta chains counted in a later analysis. Here immunoSEQ multiplex PCR was the method, and the copy in TCRdb shows in-frame clones only, minus some. V and J calls and clone size come straight from that table; D and trimming were deduced from the DNA. The repertoire holds some 120,000 clones, with over 70% as singletons. CDR3 size: 16 residues. V was clipped by 7 bases and J by 5 bases; unmatched bases: 13. Germline loops: CDR1 MNHEY, CDR2 SMNVEV (reference sequence).

Sequences were obtained from PBMCs. V usage is TRBV27 and J usage is TRBJ1-5; 8 bases map to TRBD1. The clonotype comes from a woman between 18 and 30 years old in good health and CMV-seronegative. CDR3 DNA: TGTGCCAGCACTACGGCCGGTGGACAGGGATATCAGCCCCAGCATTTT. It is translated as CASTTAGGQGYQPQHF.